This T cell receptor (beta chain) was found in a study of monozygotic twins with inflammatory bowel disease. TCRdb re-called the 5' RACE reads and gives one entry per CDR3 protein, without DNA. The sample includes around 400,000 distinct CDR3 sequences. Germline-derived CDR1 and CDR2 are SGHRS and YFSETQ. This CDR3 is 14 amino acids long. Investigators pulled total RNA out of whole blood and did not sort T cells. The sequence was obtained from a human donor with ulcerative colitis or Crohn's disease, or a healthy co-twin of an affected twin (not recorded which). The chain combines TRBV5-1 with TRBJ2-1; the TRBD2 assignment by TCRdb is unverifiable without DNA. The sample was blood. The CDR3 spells CASNSGGPYNEQFF.